This T cell receptor beta chain emerged from a study of graft-versus-host responses after intestinal transplantation. Study information: All recipients got anti-thymocyte globulin induction, then tacrolimus and steroids for approximately 3 years. Broader study findings: The study found high graft-versus-host to host-versus-graft clonal ratios in allografts of patients with graft-donor T cell macrochimerism. There was an association between peak levels of circulating GvH clones and early post-transplant HvG declines.

CDR3 length equals 15 residues. The germline V gene has CDR1 MGHRA and CDR2 YSYEKL. About this clone: What it binds is not known. At one boundary the junction diverges from the germline segment, which might be a read error.

This table comes from immunoSEQ multiplex PCR, and its TCRdb copy is limited to in-frame clones, with some not included. The data hold roughly 120,000 clones, with approximately 95% observed a single time. This clonotype originated in a human donor who received an intestinal transplant. The rearrangement links TRBV4-1 to TRBJ1-2; 9 bases map to TRBD1. This material consisted of unstimulated CD8+ T cells sorted from spleen or lymph node cells, taken before intestinal transplant. In nucleotides, the CDR3 is TGTGCCAGCAGCCAAGGGACAGGGCCAGGCTATGGCTACACCTTC. Its protein product is CASSQGTGPGYGYTF.